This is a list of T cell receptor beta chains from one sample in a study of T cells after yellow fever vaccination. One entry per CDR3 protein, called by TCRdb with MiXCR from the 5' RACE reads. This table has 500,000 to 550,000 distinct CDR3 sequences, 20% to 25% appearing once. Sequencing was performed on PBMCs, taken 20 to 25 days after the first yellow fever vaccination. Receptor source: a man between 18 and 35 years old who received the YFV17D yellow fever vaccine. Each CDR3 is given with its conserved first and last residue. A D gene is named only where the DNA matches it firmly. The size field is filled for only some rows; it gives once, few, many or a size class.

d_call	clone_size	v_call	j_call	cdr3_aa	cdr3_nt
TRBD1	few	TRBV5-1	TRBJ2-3	CASSLNLLGQGRADTQYF	TGCGCCAGCAGCTTGAATCTGCTGGGACAGGGTCGTGCAGATACGCAGTATTTT
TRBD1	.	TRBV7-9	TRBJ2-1	CASSQTGTGGLDEQFF	TGTGCCAGCAGCCAAACCGGGACAGGGGGCCTTGATGAGCAGTTCTTC
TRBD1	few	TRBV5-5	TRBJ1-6	CASSLAGTGNSPLHF	TGCGCCAGCAGCTTGGCCGGGACAGGGAATTCACCCCTCCACTTT
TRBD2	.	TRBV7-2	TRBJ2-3	CASSVSGGGDTQYF	TGTGCCAGCAGCGTAAGCGGGGGCGGAGATACGCAGTATTTT
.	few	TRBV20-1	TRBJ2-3	CSARGLGGDTQYF	TGCAGTGCCCGGGGCCTTGGGGGCGATACGCAGTATTTT
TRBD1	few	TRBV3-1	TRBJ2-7	CASSQDPDRAYEQYF	TGTGCCAGCAGCCAAGATCCGGACAGGGCCTACGAGCAGTACTTC
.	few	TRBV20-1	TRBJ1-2	CSASFGQSITNYGYTF	TGCAGTGCTAGCTTCGGACAGTCAATCACTAACTATGGCTACACCTTC
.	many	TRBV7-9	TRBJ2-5	CASSTTGYQETQYF	TGTGCCAGCAGCACAACGGGGTACCAAGAGACCCAGTACTTC
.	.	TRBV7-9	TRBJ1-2	CASSSSGEGTNYGYTF	TGTGCCAGCAGCTCCTCCGGTGAGGGGACTAACTATGGCTACACCTTC
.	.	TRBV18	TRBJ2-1	CASSPPHYEQFF	TGTGCCAGCTCACCACCACATTATGAGCAGTTCTTC
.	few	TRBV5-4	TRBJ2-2	CASSLEDPGAGELFF	TGTGCCAGCAGCTTGGAGGACCCGGGGGCCGGGGAGCTGTTTTTT
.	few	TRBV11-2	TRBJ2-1	CASSLDRGPNNEQFF	TGTGCCAGCAGCTTAGATCGGGGTCCAAACAATGAGCAGTTCTTC
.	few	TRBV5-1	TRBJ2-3	CASRGATSTDTQYF	TGCGCCAGCAGAGGGGCTACTAGCACAGATACGCAGTATTTT
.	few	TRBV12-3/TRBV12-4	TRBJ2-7	CASSRGHEQYF	TGTGCCAGCAGCAGGGGTCACGAGCAGTACTTC
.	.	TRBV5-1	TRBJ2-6	CASSLARDRYGANVLTF	TGCGCCAGCAGCTTGGCCCGCGACCGCTATGGGGCCAACGTCCTGACTTTC
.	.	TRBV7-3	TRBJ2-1	CASSLMDYNEQFF	TGTGCCAGCAGCTTAATGGACTACAATGAGCAGTTCTTC
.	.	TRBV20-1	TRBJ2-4	CSAPTNLAKNIQYF	TGCAGTGCTCCGACCAATTTAGCCAAAAACATTCAGTACTTC
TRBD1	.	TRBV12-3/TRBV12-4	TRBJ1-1	CASSPEQGSTEAFF	TGTGCCAGCAGTCCAGAACAGGGGTCCACTGAAGCTTTCTTT
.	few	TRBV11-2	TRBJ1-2	CASSLARRGHGYTF	TGTGCCAGCAGCTTAGCCAGGAGGGGACATGGCTACACCTTC
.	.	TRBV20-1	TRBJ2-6	CSARAGRGANVLTF	TGCAGTGCTAGAGCAGGGAGGGGGGCCAACGTCCTGACTTTC
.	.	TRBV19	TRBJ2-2	CASSMGQYGELFF	TGTGCCAGTAGTATGGGCCAGTACGGGGAGCTGTTTTTT
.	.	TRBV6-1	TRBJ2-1	CASTKKGNEQFF	TGTGCCAGCACCAAAAAGGGTAATGAGCAGTTCTTC
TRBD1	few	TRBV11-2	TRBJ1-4	CASSSAAGQFNEKLFF	TGTGCCAGCAGCTCAGCCGCGGGACAGTTTAATGAAAAACTGTTTTTT
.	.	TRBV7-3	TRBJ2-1	CASSLTPPGDEQFF	TGTGCCAGCAGCTTAACGCCCCCAGGGGATGAGCAGTTCTTC
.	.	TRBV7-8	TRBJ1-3	CASSLSNWARSGNTIYF	TGTGCCAGCAGCCTCTCAAATTGGGCGCGCTCTGGAAACACCATATATTTT
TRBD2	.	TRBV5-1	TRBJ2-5	CASRISGGALQETQYF	TGCGCCAGCAGGATAAGCGGGGGGGCACTCCAAGAGACCCAGTACTTC
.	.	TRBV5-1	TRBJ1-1	CASSLGPTGEGEAFF	TGCGCCAGCAGCCTAGGGCCTACAGGAGAAGGTGAAGCTTTCTTT
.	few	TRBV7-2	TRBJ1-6	CASSPWTQKNSPLHF	TGTGCCAGCAGCCCATGGACCCAGAAAAATTCACCCCTCCACTTT
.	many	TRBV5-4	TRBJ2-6	CASSLSPHPRGSGANVLTF	TGTGCCAGCAGCTTATCACCCCACCCTAGGGGGTCTGGGGCCAACGTCCTGACTTTC
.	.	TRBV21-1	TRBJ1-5	CASLTSGQGYQPQHF	TGTGCCAGCTTAACCTCGGGACAGGGCTATCAGCCCCAGCATTTT
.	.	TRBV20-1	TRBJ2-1	CSESPRGPYNEQFF	TGCAGTGAATCCCCCCGGGGGCCTTACAATGAGCAGTTCTTC
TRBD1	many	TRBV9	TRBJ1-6	CASSSGTGYSPLHF	TGTGCCAGCAGCTCCGGGACAGGGTATTCACCCCTCCACTTT
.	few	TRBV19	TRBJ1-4	CASSGLATNEKLFF	TGTGCCAGTAGCGGACTGGCAACTAATGAAAAACTGTTTTTT
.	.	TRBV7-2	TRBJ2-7	CASSLGGRAYEQYF	TGTGCCAGCAGCTTAGGTGGCAGGGCCTACGAGCAGTACTTC